These 11 T cell receptor beta chains originate from one sample sequenced in a study of blood T cells in healthy people across ages. A J-beta primer mix and a sample-barcoded 5' primer were used in a second PCR of about 6 to 12 cycles. TCRdb re-analysed the 5' RACE reads in MiXCR, keeping a single row per CDR3 protein. The sample lists some 800,000 distinct CDR3 sequences, approximately 25% seen once, with more than 3% in the top ten. This same sample was also part of a study on T cells of mothers and their children.

Sequenced material: blood. The origin of the receptors is a boy younger than 18 in good health.

The rearrangement uses TRBV7-9 and TRBJ1-5; no clear D. The ends were cut back, 3 bases at V and 0 bases at J, with 15 bases in the middle. The CDR3 runs to 17 residues. Germline CDR1 reads SEHNR; CDR2 reads FQNEAQ (reference sequence). The CDR3 loop reads CASSFRRTETSNQPQHF. CDR3 sequence (DNA): TGTGCCAGCAGCTTCCGACGGACCGAGACTAGCAATCAGCCCCAGCATTTT.

The V gene is TRBV5-1, the J gene TRBJ2-5; D remains unclear. V was clipped by 0 bases and J by 2 bases, with 11 bases between them. The CDR3 is 15 residues long. Germline V gene lookup returns CDR1 SGHRS and CDR2 YFSETQ. The chain's CDR3 is CASSLAVPIQETQYF. CDR3 coding DNA: TGCGCCAGCAGCTTGGCGGTTCCGATACAAGAGACCCAGTACTTC.

This clonotype was observed a handful of times. The rearrangement joins TRBV6-5 to TRBJ1-2; possibly TRBD1 for D (6 bases). The CDR3 spans 13 residues. Germline CDR1 and CDR2: MNHEY and SVGAGI. Between the trimmed V and J ends, which lost 4 bases and 6 bases, there was a span of 12 bases. CDR3 nucleotide sequence: TGTGCCAGCAGTTCACCGGGGGCTCATGGCTACACCTTC. Protein: CASSSPGAHGYTF.

The chain combines TRBV28 with TRBJ2-7, with a possible D match to TRBD1 (6 bases). The CDR3 covers 14 residues. Trimming pared 3 bases from V and 3 bases from J, leaving 12 bases between. CDR1 is MDHEN, CDR2 SYDVKM, per germline. The CDR3 sequence is CASSFRQEYYEQYF. The CDR3 DNA is TGTGCCAGCAGTTTCCGACAGGAATACTACGAGCAGTACTTC.

This clonotype came up a few times. This chain links TRBV6-2 or TRBV6-3 with TRBJ1-3; D gene uncertain. V was shortened by 4 bases and J by 0 bases, with 10 bases between the two germline ends. This CDR3 spans 15 amino acids. CDR1 MNHEY and CDR2 SVGEGT come from the germline V gene. This chain's CDR3 is CASSSRTVSGNTIYF. The CDR3 coding sequence is TGTGCCAGCAGTTCTAGGACGGTCTCTGGAAACACCATATATTTT.

The chain recombines TRBV7-9 with TRBJ2-1; 10 bases are shared with TRBD1. The V gene end was trimmed by 4 bases and the J gene end by 5 bases; junction bases not matched to a gene: 2. The germline V gene encodes CDR1 SEHNR and CDR2 FQNEAQ (reference sequence). The CDR3 runs to 14 residues. The CDR3 here is CASSSTGGNNEQFF. DNA of the CDR3: TGTGCCAGCAGCTCGACAGGGGGCAACAATGAGCAGTTCTTC. Drawing the rest from reference TRBV7-9 and TRBJ2-1, the complete variable domain is DTGVSQNPRHKITKRGQNVTFRCDPISEHNRLYWYRQTLGQGPEFLTYFQNEAQLEKSRLLSDRFSAERPKGSFSTLEIQRTEQGDSAMYLCASSSTGGNNEQFFGPGTRLTVL.

The chain has TRBV28 and TRBJ1-6, with D hard to call. In germline, CDR1 is MDHEN, CDR2 SYDVKM. The CDR3 sequence is 15 residues long. V was pared by 2 bases and J by 8 bases, with 13 bases between. The CDR3 DNA is TGTGCCAGCAGTTTAGTGGGCCCTCGGGATTCACCCCTCCACTTT. This encodes CASSLVGPRDSPLHF. The variable domain in full, completed from reference TRBV28 and TRBJ1-6, reads DVKVTQSSRYLVKRTGEKVFLECVQDMDHENMFWYRQDPGLGLRLIYFSYDVKMKEKGDIPEGYSVSREKKERFSLILESASTNQTSMYLCASSLVGPRDSPLHFGNGTRLTVT.

This clonotype was seen only a few times. The chain links TRBV11-2 to TRBJ2-7; TRBD1 agrees at 8 bases. The CDR3 length is 17 residues. J was trimmed by 0 bases and V by 0 bases; bases with no gene match: 7. From germline, CDR1 is SGHAT and CDR2 FQNNGV. CDR3: CASSLDVGTGISYEQYF. The DNA for the CDR3 is TGTGCCAGCAGCTTAGATGTGGGGACAGGAATCTCCTACGAGCAGTACTTC.

This clonotype was picked up many times. The chain is built from TRBV4-3 and TRBJ2-3, with 10 nucleotides matching TRBD2. Germline V gene sequence: CDR1 LGHNA, CDR2 YSLEER. The trim removed 0 bases at V and 4 bases at J, leaving 7 bases unmatched. The CDR3 has 17 amino acids. The CDR3 sequence is CASSQDIGLAGADTQYF. The CDR3 DNA sequence: TGCGCCAGCAGCCAAGATATAGGGCTAGCGGGAGCAGATACGCAGTATTTT.

V and J are TRBV6-2 or TRBV6-3 and TRBJ2-1, with TRBD2 matching 10 bases. CDR3 length: 16 residues. Germline lookup yields CDR1 MNHEY and CDR2 SVGEGT. V lost 2 bases, J lost 7 bases, and 8 bases stayed unmatched. The CDR3 sequence: CASSYTVTAGGNEQFF. In nucleotides, the CDR3 is TGTGCCAGCAGTTACACGGTCACAGCGGGGGGGAATGAGCAGTTCTTC.

The chain employs TRBV5-1 and TRBJ2-2, with 9 nucleotides matching TRBD1. The V gene end was trimmed by 1 base and the J gene end by 0 bases; junction bases not matched to a gene: 10. This CDR3 spans 19 amino acids. Per germline, CDR1 SGHRS and CDR2 YFSETQ. DNA of the CDR3: TGCGCCAGCAGCTTGTCCCTTTTAACAGGGGGCGCGAACACCGGGGAGCTGTTTTTT. This codes for CASSLSLLTGGANTGELFF.